Presented here are 3 T cell receptor beta chains from one specimen sequenced in a study of blood T cell repertoires in COVID-19. TCRdb's copy holds only in-frame clones and misses some; the assay was immunoSEQ multiplex PCR. The sample gives fewer than 700,000 clones, approximately 91% of which show up once; roughly 8% is in the top ten. The sample was peripheral blood. The receptors were gathered from a woman aged 45-65 years with COVID-19, enrolled during active disease.

In nucleotides, the CDR3 is TGTGCCAGCAGCTTTGAAAGGGGGATTAATGAGCAGTTCTTC. It specifies CASSFERGINEQFF. The gene calls are TRBV11-2 and TRBJ2-1; D is perhaps TRBD1 (6 bases). The CDR3 loop spans 14 amino acids. CDR1 is SGHAT, CDR2 FQNNGV, per germline. V lost 3 bases, J lost 7 bases, and 13 bases lay in between.

J is TRBJ1-2 and V is TRBV24-1; TRBD1 might be the D (6 bases). Germline CDR1 and CDR2: KGHDR and SFDVKD. V gave up 4 bases and J gave up 2 bases, with 16 bases separating them. The CDR3 is 16 amino acids. CDR3 residues: CATSDREYTGNYGYTF. As DNA, the CDR3 is TGTGCCACCAGTGACCGAGAATATACAGGGAACTATGGCTACACCTTC.

The chain uses TRBV9 and TRBJ1-2; tentatively, D is TRBD1 (6 bases). V lost 4 bases and J 4 bases, leaving 11 bases between the germline ends. CDR3 length equals 13 residues. Germline CDR1 is SGDLS and CDR2 is YYNGEE. The CDR3 DNA reads as TGTGCCAGCAGCTCGGGGGGCGGCTATGGCTACACCTTC. It translates to CASSSGGGYGYTF.